The source of this T cell receptor (beta chain) is a study of T cell responses to AZD1222 COVID-19 vaccine. Concerning this clone: Its cognate antigen is unknown.

Using immunoSEQ multiplex PCR, the repertoire was profiled, and TCRdb retains in-frame clones only, with some absent. The sample carries 150,000 to 200,000 clones, about 89% recorded once. Study outcomes and limitations: Vaccine-associated CD4 TCRs spanned spike, dominant at 160-218 and 743-854.

The V end lost 3 bases, the J end lost 5 bases, and 7 bases lay between the germline ends. This CDR3 has 12 residues. This receptor was obtained from an adult in good health. This chain uses TRBV12-3 or TRBV12-4 with TRBJ1-1, with D hard to call. The sequencing here drew on peripheral blood, taken on day 0 of MenACWY control vaccination. The CDR3 coding sequence is TGTGCCAGCAGTTTCGCCCAGACTGAAGCTTTCTTT. Translated, it gives CASSFAQTEAFF.